This T cell receptor beta chain was obtained from a study of beta chain features in type 1 diabetes. Whole-study context: Patients did not differ from healthy donors in age, gender or cell yield.

Reverse transcription of all isolated RNA meant that expressed TCRB transcripts were sequenced. Repertoires were generated with immunoSEQ multiplex PCR, while TCRdb's copy carries only in-frame clones and drops some. The sample holds a few hundred thousand clones; 16% are singletons and the top ten take about 0.092%. This clone was detected a few times. Its antigen is undetermined. This CDR3 has 13 amino acids. Between the trimmed V and J ends, which lost 3 bases and 12 bases, there was a span of 16 bases. The V gene's germline CDR1 is SGHRS and CDR2 YFSETQ. General observations from the study: Shorter TCRB CDR3s, moderately but significantly so, were found in Type 1 diabetes patients in all four CD4+ subsets. Naive, central memory and regulatory TCRB repertoires appeared more similar among patients than healthy donors.

Via the markers CD45RO/CCR7/CD25/CD127/CD95/CD27, stem cell-like memory, regulatory, central memory and naive CD4+ cells were sorted. The sequencing sample was made of naive CD4+ T cells from blood. The receptor comes from a man under 40 with type 1 diabetes. The chain has TRBV5-1 and TRBJ2-4, with D unresolved. The CDR3: CASSYEDGLSQYF. The CDR3 DNA follows: TGCGCCAGCAGCTACGAGGACGGTTTAAGTCAGTACTTC.